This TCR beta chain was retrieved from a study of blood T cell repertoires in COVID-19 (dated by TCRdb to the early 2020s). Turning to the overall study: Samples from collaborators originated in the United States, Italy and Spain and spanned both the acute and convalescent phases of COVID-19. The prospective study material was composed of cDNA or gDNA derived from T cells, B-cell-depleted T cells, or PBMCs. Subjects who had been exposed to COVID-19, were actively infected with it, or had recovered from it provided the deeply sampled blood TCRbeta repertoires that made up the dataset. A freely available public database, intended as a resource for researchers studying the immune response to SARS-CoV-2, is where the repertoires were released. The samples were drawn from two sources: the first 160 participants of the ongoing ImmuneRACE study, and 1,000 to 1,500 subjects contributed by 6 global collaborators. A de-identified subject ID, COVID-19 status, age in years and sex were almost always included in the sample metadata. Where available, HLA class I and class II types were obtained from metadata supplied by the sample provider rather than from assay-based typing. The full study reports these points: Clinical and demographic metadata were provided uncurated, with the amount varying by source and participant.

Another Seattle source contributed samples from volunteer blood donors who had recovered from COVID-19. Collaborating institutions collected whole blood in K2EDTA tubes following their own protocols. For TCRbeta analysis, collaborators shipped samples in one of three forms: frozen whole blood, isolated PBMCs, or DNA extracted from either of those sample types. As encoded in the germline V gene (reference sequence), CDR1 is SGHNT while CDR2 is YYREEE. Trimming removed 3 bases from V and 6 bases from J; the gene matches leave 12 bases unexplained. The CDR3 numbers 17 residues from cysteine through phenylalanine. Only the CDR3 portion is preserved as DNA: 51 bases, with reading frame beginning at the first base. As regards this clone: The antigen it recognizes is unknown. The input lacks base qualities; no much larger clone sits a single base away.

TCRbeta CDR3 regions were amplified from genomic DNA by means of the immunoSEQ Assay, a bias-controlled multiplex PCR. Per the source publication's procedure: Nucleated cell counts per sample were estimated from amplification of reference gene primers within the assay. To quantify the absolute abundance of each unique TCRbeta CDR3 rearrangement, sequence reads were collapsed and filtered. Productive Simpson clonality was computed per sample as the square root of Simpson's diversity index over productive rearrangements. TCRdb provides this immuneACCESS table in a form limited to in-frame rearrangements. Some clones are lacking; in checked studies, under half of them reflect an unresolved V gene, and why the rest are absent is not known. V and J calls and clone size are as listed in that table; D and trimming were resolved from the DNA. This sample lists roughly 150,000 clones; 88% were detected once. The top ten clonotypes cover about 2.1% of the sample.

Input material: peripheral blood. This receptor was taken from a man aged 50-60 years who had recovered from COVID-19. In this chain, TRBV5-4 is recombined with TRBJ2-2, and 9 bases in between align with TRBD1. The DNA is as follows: TGTGCCAGCAGCTCGTTGGACAGGGGCCTTTCCGCCGGGGAGCTGTTTTTT. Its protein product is CASSSLDRGLSAGELFF.